The 2 T cell receptor beta chains presented below share a single source sample, sequenced in a study of cytomegalovirus exposure and HLA in healthy donors. Primers: 60 Vbeta forward and 13 Jbeta reverse. Sequencing used immunoSEQ multiplex PCR; TCRdb keeps in-frame clones, though not all of them. This table has over 50,000 clones, over 70% appearing once. Sample: PBMCs. The receptors shown here come from a man aged 45-60 years in good health and CMV-seropositive.

As regards this clone: An end of the junction differs from the germline gene, which may be a read error. The chain is built from TRBV9 and TRBJ2-2; TRBD2 aligns across 11 bases. Germline CDR1 reads SGDLS; CDR2 reads YYNGEE. This CDR3 comprises 17 residues. The CDR3 reads CVSSLSGRASNIGELFF. For the CDR3, the DNA is TGTGTCAGCAGCCTTAGCGGGAGGGCCAGTAATATCGGGGAGCTGTTTTTT.

This rearrangement joins TRBV5-5 to TRBJ2-3; 10 bases are a match to TRBD2. This CDR3 comprises 16 residues. V shed 1 base and J 1 base; nucleotides not matched to a gene: 3. From germline, CDR1 is SGHKS and CDR2 YYEKEE (reference sequence). The CDR3 nucleotides are TGTGCCAGCAGCTTGTCTAGCGGGGGCCGCACAGATACGCAGTATTTT. It translates to CASSLSSGGRTDTQYF.